This T cell receptor beta chain appears in the sequencing data of a study of cytomegalovirus exposure and HLA in healthy donors. Overall study findings and caveats: In vitro work confirmed that a few CMV-associated chains recognize CMV antigens. The authors later linked a missense DCLRE1C variant to TCR beta V- and J-gene trimming. The authors judged a highly shared variant cluster likely a sequencing artifact.

Germline loops: CDR1 ENHRY, CDR2 SYGVKD. With V trimmed by 4 bases and J by 5 bases, 5 bases remained unmatched. CDR3 size: 13 residues. Notes on this clone: What it binds is unknown. At the DNA level, this CDR3 is encoded by other sequences in the same sample as well.

The PCR was carried out with 60 Vbeta primers and 13 Jbeta primers. TCRdb keeps only in-frame clones here, not all; method: immunoSEQ multiplex PCR. The table has a few hundred thousand clones, 70% to 90% seen once. This rearrangement joins TRBV10-3 to TRBJ2-7; 7 bases fit TRBD2. Sequencing used PBMCs. The clonotype was recovered from a woman in her fifties or sixties in good health and CMV-seropositive. The CDR3 spells CAISGLAVDEQYF. The CDR3, as DNA: TGTGCCATCAGTGGGCTAGCGGTCGACGAGCAGTACTTC.